The 25 T cell receptor beta chains below come from one sample, sequenced in a study of T cell responses to AZD1222 COVID-19 vaccine (dated by TCRdb to the early 2020s). Interpreted using the paper, the time point label stands for: baseline before first vaccination. Preparation of the library involved the immunoSEQ multiplex PCR assay. The immuneACCESS repertoire file appears here via TCRdb, limited to in-frame rearrangements. These files lack a portion of the clones; in checked studies, under half of the deficit traces to unresolved V genes, and the cause of the others is not known. A total of about 84,000 clones appear in this sample, 87% of them only once. The leading ten clones occupy 1.5% of the sample. This sample comprised peripheral blood, obtained on day 0 of AZD1222 vaccination. The receptors originated from an adult in good health.

This rearrangement joins TRBV3-1 (or the pseudogene TRBV3-2) to TRBJ1-1, with TRBD1 identical over 12 bases. CDR3 length equals 15 residues. The germline V gene has CDR1 LGHDT and CDR2 YNNKEL (reference sequence). After removal of 3 bases from V and 6 bases from J, the junction contained 5 bases not matched to a gene. CDR3 sequence (DNA): TGTGCCAGCAGCCATGGGGGGACAGGGGGCTCTGAAGCTTTCTTT. Translating it yields CASSHGGTGGSEAFF.

This chain joins TRBV6-6 and TRBJ1-5, with 7 nucleotides matching TRBD1. The J segment lost 4 bases and the V segment lost 2 bases, leaving 8 bases of the junction unmatched. Germline V gene lookup returns CDR1 MNHNY and CDR2 SVGAGI (reference sequence). The CDR3 is 16 amino acids. CDR3 in DNA: TGTGCCAGCAGTTACACCGGGACAGCTATTAATCAGCCCCAGCATTTT. Its protein product is CASSYTGTAINQPQHF.

This clone showed up just once. The gene calls are TRBV28 and TRBJ1-2, with 9 bases matching TRBD1. V dropped 6 bases and J dropped 7; count of bases not matched to a gene: 9. Germline CDR1 is MDHEN and CDR2 is SYDVKM. The CDR3 spans 14 residues. CDR3 amino acids: CASRGRDREVGYTF. In DNA form, the CDR3 reads TGTGCCAGCAGGGGCCGGGACAGGGAGGTTGGCTACACCTTC.

The CDR3 coding sequence is TGCAGCGTCGCTACTCATCCGGCTGAAGCTTTCTTT. It translates to CSVATHPAEAFF. This chain links TRBV29-1 with TRBJ1-1; D is undetermined. CDR1 is SQVTM and CDR2 is ANQGSEA in the germline V gene. The CDR3 consists of 12 residues. V shed 6 bases and J shed 6 bases, with 14 bases lying between them. Based on the CDR3 plus reference TRBV29-1 and TRBJ1-1, the full variable domain is SAVISQKPSRDICQRGTSLTIQCQVDSQVTMMFWYRQQPGQSLTLIATANQGSEATYESGFVIDKFPISRPNLTFSTLTVSNMSPEDSSIYLCSVATHPAEAFFGQGTRLTVV.

The CDR3 DNA reads TGTGCCAGCAGCCGCGACACCCCTAACACTGAAGCTTTCTTT. Translating it yields CASSRDTPNTEAFF. The V and J genes are TRBV7-9 and TRBJ1-1, with D uncertain. Between the trimmed V and J ends, which lost 5 bases and 2 bases, there was a span of 12 bases. CDR1 SEHNR and CDR2 FQNEAQ come from the germline V gene (reference sequence). The length of the CDR3 is 14 residues.

The chain uses TRBV19 and TRBJ1-1; D perhaps matches TRBD1 (5 bases). In germline, CDR1 is LNHDA, CDR2 SQIVND (reference sequence). The CDR3 extends over 15 amino acids. V lost 3 bases and J lost 1, with 12 bases in between. The CDR3 is CASSIEGQPNTEAFF. CDR3 in DNA: TGTGCCAGTAGTATTGAAGGACAACCGAACACTGAAGCTTTCTTT.

V gene TRBV5-1 combines with J gene TRBJ1-1, with D unclear. V lost 3 bases to trimming and J lost 3 bases, with 12 bases between them. The length of the CDR3 is 14 residues. Germline CDR1 is SGHRS and CDR2 is YFSETQ. The CDR3: CASSSHPGDTEAFF. CDR3 coding DNA: TGCGCCAGCAGCTCCCACCCCGGAGACACTGAAGCTTTCTTT.

The chain is built from TRBV18 and TRBJ1-2, with TRBD1 identical over 10 bases. After removal of 3 bases from V and 2 bases from J, the junction contained 9 bases not matched to a gene. CDR1 KGHSH and CDR2 LQKENI come from the germline V gene. The CDR3 spans 17 residues. The CDR3 DNA reads as TGTGCCAGCTCACCGACGACAGGGGGCGAATCCAACTATGGCTACACCTTC. Translated: CASSPTTGGESNYGYTF.

V and J are TRBV5-1 and TRBJ2-7; D is uncertain. Trimming removed 1 base from V and 3 bases from J, with 11 bases in between. Per the germline V gene, CDR1 is SGHRS and CDR2 is YFSETQ. This CDR3 comprises 14 residues. The CDR3 DNA follows: TGCGCCAGCAGCTTGTTGGTCGGTAGCTACGAGCAGTACTTC. This sequence encodes CASSLLVGSYEQYF.

The V call is TRBV7-2, the J call TRBJ1-2, with D hard to call. V was trimmed by 5 bases and J by 6 bases, leaving 10 bases between them. There are 12 residues in the CDR3. Germline V gene lookup returns CDR1 SGHTA and CDR2 FQGNSA. CDR3 region: CASSAGRHGYTF. The CDR3 bases are TGTGCCAGCAGCGCCGGAAGACATGGCTACACCTTC.

V and J are TRBV7-2 and TRBJ1-4, with D perhaps TRBD1 (6 bases). The CDR3 has 15 residues. The V gene lost 5 bases and the J gene lost 4 bases, with 14 bases spanning the gap. The V gene's germline CDR1 is SGHTA and CDR2 FQGNSA. Written as DNA, the CDR3 is TGTGCCAGCAGCCTCCAGGGGAGTCATAATGAAAAACTGTTTTTT. Protein: CASSLQGSHNEKLFF.

The V and J genes are TRBV6-5 and TRBJ2-7; TRBD1 aligns across 7 bases. The CDR3 has 14 amino acids. With 4 bases clipped from V and 5 bases from J, the junction kept 8 bases outside the gene matches. Germline CDR1 MNHEY, CDR2 SVGAGI. CDR3 in amino acids: CASSLNRGDHEQYF. CDR3 DNA sequence: TGTGCCAGCAGTTTAAACAGGGGCGACCACGAGCAGTACTTC.

CDR3 coding DNA: TGTGCCAGCAGTTTAGGGACCCCCGGGGAGCTGTTTTTT. It is translated as CASSLGTPGELFF. The chain joins TRBV12-3 or TRBV12-4 to TRBJ2-2; D is unclear. V lost 1 base to trimming and J lost 6 bases, with 6 bases between them. The CDR3 loop spans 13 amino acids.

This rearrangement joins TRBV11-2 to TRBJ2-1; 8 nucleotides line up with TRBD1. With 5 bases clipped from V and 2 bases from J, the junction kept 5 bases outside the gene matches. Germline-derived CDR1 and CDR2 are SGHAT and FQNNGV. The CDR3 has 15 amino acids. CDR3 in DNA: TGTGCCAGCAGCGAGCAGGACAGGGCCTACAATGAGCAGTTCTTC. Protein product: CASSEQDRAYNEQFF.

This sequence joins TRBV5-1 and TRBJ1-1; no firm D call. The CDR3 consists of 13 residues. V shed 2 bases and J shed 2 bases, with 7 bases lying between them. Germline V gene data show CDR1 as SGHRS and CDR2 as YFSETQ. The CDR3, as DNA: TGCGCCAGCAGCTTCAACGGTAACACTGAAGCTTTCTTT. Translating it yields CASSFNGNTEAFF.

This sequence joins TRBV13 and TRBJ2-7; TRBD2 matches at 7 bases. V shed 5 bases and J 0 bases; nucleotides not matched to a gene: 4. CDR1 and CDR2 from the germline V gene are PRHDT and FYEKMQ (reference sequence). The CDR3 covers 14 residues. CDR3 amino acids: CASSIRTSSYEQYF. The CDR3 DNA is TGTGCCAGCAGCATAAGGACTAGCTCCTACGAGCAGTACTTC.

V and J are TRBV4-2 and TRBJ1-4; D remains ambiguous. CDR3 length equals 14 residues. V was shortened by 8 bases and J by 2 bases, with 12 bases between the two germline ends. Germline V lookup: CDR1 LGHNA, CDR2 YNFKEQ. The DNA of the CDR3 is TGTGCCAGCGCCTTCCGGGATACTAATGAAAAACTGTTTTTT. It specifies CASAFRDTNEKLFF.

The chain employs TRBV2 and TRBJ2-7; D is uncertain. Germline loops: CDR1 SNHLY, CDR2 FYNNEI. The CDR3 covers 14 residues. Trimming left V 4 bases short and J 6 bases short, with 16 bases between. The CDR3 is CASSGDWATLEQYF. The CDR3 region has the DNA TGTGCCAGCAGTGGTGACTGGGCCACCCTCGAGCAGTACTTC.

J is TRBJ2-4 and V is TRBV7-2, with unresolved D. Germline lookup yields CDR1 SGHTA and CDR2 FQGNSA. The CDR3 totals 13 residues. Trimming removed 1 base at V and 8 bases at J, with 9 bases between. This chain's CDR3 is CASSLGFGYIQYF. The DNA for the CDR3 is TGTGCCAGCAGCTTAGGATTCGGGTACATTCAGTACTTC.

This clone was picked up a small number of times. The V call is TRBV18, the J call TRBJ1-5; 7 positions agree with TRBD1. The trim removed 5 bases at V and 4 bases at J, leaving 5 bases unmatched. Germline-derived CDR1 and CDR2 are KGHSH and LQKENI. The CDR3 has 14 amino acids. CDR3 sequence (DNA): TGTGCCAGCTCAACGGAACAGGGGAATCAGCCCCAGCATTTT. It encodes CASSTEQGNQPQHF.

The genes are TRBV18 and TRBJ1-2, with D uncertain. This CDR3 spans 14 amino acids. The ends were cut back, 3 bases at V and 4 bases at J, with 12 bases in the middle. The germline CDR1 and CDR2 sequences are KGHSH and LQKENI. CDR3 coding DNA: TGTGCCAGCTCACCGCGGCAGGCTTTCTATGGCTACACCTTC. As protein: CASSPRQAFYGYTF.

The V call is TRBV20-1, the J call TRBJ2-3; D uncertain. There are 11 residues in the CDR3. The germline V and J ends were trimmed by 5 bases and 7 bases, with 10 bases remaining between them. In germline, CDR1 is DFQATT, CDR2 SNEGSKA (reference sequence). The CDR3 region has the DNA TGCAGTGCTGAAGGTGGTTATACGCAGTATTTT. Encoded protein: CSAEGGYTQYF.

The chain employs TRBV7-2 and TRBJ1-2; tentative D call: TRBD1 (6 bases). V was trimmed by 3 bases and J by 3 bases, leaving 14 bases between them. Per the germline V gene, CDR1 is SGHTA and CDR2 is FQGNSA. This CDR3 contains 15 residues. CDR3 protein: CASSFYSRTDYGYTF. CDR3 nucleotide sequence: TGTGCCAGCAGCTTTTACTCTCGGACAGACTATGGCTACACCTTC.

The chain carries TRBV5-1 and TRBJ2-7, with 12 bases identical to TRBD2. Unmatched junction bases numbered 6, after V lost 3 bases and J lost 2 bases. This CDR3 is built from 16 residues. Germline V gene sequence: CDR1 SGHRS, CDR2 YFSETQ. This chain's CDR3 is CASSSGTSGLAYEQYF. CDR3 in DNA: TGCGCCAGCAGCTCCGGGACTAGCGGGTTGGCCTACGAGCAGTACTTC.

The V call is TRBV11-2, the J call TRBJ1-6; D gene uncertain. Trimming pared 5 bases from V and 6 bases from J, leaving 20 bases between. Germline-derived CDR1 and CDR2 are SGHAT and FQNNGV. CDR3 length: 17 residues. CDR3 DNA: TGTGCCAGCAGCACCCGAAAAGAAGGGCCCTCTAATTCACCCCTCCACTTT. The encoded protein is CASSTRKEGPSNSPLHF.